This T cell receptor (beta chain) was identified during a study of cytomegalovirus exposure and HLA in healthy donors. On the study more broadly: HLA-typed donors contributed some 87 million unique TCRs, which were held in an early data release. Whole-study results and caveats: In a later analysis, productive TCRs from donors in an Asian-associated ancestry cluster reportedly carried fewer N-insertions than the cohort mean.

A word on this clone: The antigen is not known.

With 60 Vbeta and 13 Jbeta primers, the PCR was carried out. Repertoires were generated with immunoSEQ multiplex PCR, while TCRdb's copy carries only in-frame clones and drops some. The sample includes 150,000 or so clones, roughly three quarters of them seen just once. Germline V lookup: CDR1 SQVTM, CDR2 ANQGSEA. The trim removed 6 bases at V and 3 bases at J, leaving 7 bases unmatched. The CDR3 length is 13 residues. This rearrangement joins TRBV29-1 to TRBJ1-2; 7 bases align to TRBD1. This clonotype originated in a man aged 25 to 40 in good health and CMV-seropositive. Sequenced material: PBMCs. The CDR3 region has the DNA TGCAGCGTCCGACAGGGCCAAGACTATGGCTACACCTTC. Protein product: CSVRQGQDYGYTF.